The 2 T cell receptor beta chains given below trace back to one sample, sequenced in a study of T cells in Graves' hyperthyroidism and ophthalmopathy. Researchers took RNA transcripts and amplified the TCR beta CDR3 regions from them. TCR CDR3 underwent first-round RT-PCR with the HTBI primer set. TCRdb fed the multiplex PCR reads into MiXCR, producing one record per CDR3 protein. In the table there are some 600,000 distinct CDR3 sequences, about 15% of which are singletons. Input material: blood. The source is a young woman with Graves' hyperthyroidism that later progressed to Graves' ophthalmopathy.

This clonotype was seen more than once but under ten times. The rearrangement joins TRBV19 to TRBJ2-1, with 11 bases identical to TRBD2. Germline V lookup: CDR1 LNHDA, CDR2 SQIVND (reference sequence). The CDR3 length is 12 residues. V was pared by 6 bases and J by 16 bases, with 8 bases of the junction left unmatched. CDR3 sequence reads: CASSRRTSGPFF. CDR3 DNA sequence: TGTGCCAGTAGCCGGAGGACTAGCGGGCCATTCTTC.

This clonotype was counted at least ten times. The gene calls are TRBV20-1 and TRBJ2-4; 8 bases are a match to TRBD1. Germline V gene lookup returns CDR1 DFQATT and CDR2 SNEGSKA (reference sequence). This CDR3 contains 15 residues. V lost 2 bases to trimming and J lost 9 bases; unmatched junction nucleotides: 12. CDR3 protein: CSARPTGAPAGIQYF. The CDR3 DNA is TGCAGTGCTAGACCGACAGGGGCCCCTGCGGGCATTCAGTACTTC.